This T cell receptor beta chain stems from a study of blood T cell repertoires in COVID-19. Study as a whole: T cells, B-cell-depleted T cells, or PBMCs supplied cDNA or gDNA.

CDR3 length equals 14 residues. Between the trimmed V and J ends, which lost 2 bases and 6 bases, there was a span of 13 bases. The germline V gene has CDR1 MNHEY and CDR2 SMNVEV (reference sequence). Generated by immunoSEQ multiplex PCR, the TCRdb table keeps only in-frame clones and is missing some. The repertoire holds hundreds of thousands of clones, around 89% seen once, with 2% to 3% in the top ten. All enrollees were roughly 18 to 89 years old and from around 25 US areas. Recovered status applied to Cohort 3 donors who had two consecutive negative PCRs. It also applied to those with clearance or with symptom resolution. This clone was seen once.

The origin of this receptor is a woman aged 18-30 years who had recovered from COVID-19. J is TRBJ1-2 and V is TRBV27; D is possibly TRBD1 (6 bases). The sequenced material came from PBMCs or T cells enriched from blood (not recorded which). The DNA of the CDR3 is TGTGCCAGCAGTTTAGGGGACACCCCGGATGGCTACACCTTC. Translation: CASSLGDTPDGYTF.